These 23 T cell receptor beta chains share one sample of origin, sequenced in a study of CD8 T cells in ankylosing spondylitis. TCRdb re-analysed the 5' RACE reads in MiXCR, keeping a single row per CDR3 protein. This table holds 150,000 to 200,000 distinct CDR3 sequences, under 14% found once. The specimen was blood, either unsorted or a sorted T cell fraction (not recorded which). The source is a male donor with ankylosing spondylitis or in good health (not recorded which).

There are many counts of this clonotype. The V gene is TRBV10-3, the J gene TRBJ2-7; 8 nucleotides agree with TRBD2. Trimming took 7 bases from V and 6 from J; bases not matched to a gene: 2. The CDR3 runs to 11 residues. CDR1 is ENHRY and CDR2 is SYGVKD in the germline V gene. In nucleotides, the CDR3 is TGTGCCATCAAGGCGGGGGGCGAGCAGTACTTC. It translates to CAIKAGGEQYF.

In this sample, this clonotype turned up many times. J is TRBJ1-1 and V is TRBV10-3, with a tentative D call TRBD1 (6 bases). The CDR3 has 14 residues. CDR1 ENHRY and CDR2 SYGVKD come from the germline V gene. V shed 9 bases and J shed 4 bases, with 18 bases lying between them. The CDR3 DNA follows: TGTGCCATATCCTCAGGGGTTAGTGGCACTGAAGCTTTCTTT. Its protein is CAISSGVSGTEAFF.

This clonotype was found a few times. The rearrangement links TRBV5-1 to TRBJ2-1, with TRBD2 as a possible D gene (7 bases). The CDR3 is made up of 15 amino acids. Germline assignment: CDR1 SGHRS and CDR2 YFSETQ. V lost 2 bases and J 5 bases, leaving 14 bases between the germline ends. CDR3 nucleotide sequence: TGCGCCAGCAGCTTAGAACAGGGAGGGGACAATGAGCAGTTCTTC. The encoded protein is CASSLEQGGDNEQFF.

This clonotype was seen at least ten times. J is TRBJ2-2 and V is TRBV12-3 or TRBV12-4; a weak D match, TRBD2 (7 bases). Trimming took off 3 bases at V and 6 bases at J, with 26 bases between the two ends. The CDR3 is 19 residues long. CDR3 bases: TGTGCCAGCAGTTTCTTTGGGGGGGCCCTAACTTACCAAGCCGGGGAGCTGTTTTTT. Its protein is CASSFFGGALTYQAGELFF.

There are many counts of this clonotype. This sequence joins TRBV4-3 and TRBJ2-7; D is unclear. This CDR3 has 13 residues. The germline V gene has CDR1 LGHNA and CDR2 YSLEER. Trimming removed 0 bases at V and 12 bases at J, with 15 bases between. For the CDR3, the DNA is TGCGCCAGCAGCCAAGAAGTAGGGTACGGTCGGTACTTC. Protein product: CASSQEVGYGRYF.

At least ten counts were recorded for this clonotype. The chain carries TRBV2 and TRBJ1-3; D unresolved. This CDR3 has 16 residues. Trimming took 0 bases from V and 0 from J, leaving 9 bases between them. CDR1 SNHLY and CDR2 FYNNEI come from the germline V gene. The CDR3 DNA reads TGTGCCAGCAGTGAAGCGCGGGCAGCCTCTGGAAACACCATATATTTT. It translates to CASSEARAASGNTIYF.

This clonotype has ten or more counts. The chain uses TRBV2 and TRBJ2-3; D ambiguous. The germline V gene encodes CDR1 SNHLY and CDR2 FYNNEI. The CDR3 totals 10 residues. Trimming removed 6 bases at V and 2 bases at J, with 0 bases between. The CDR3 sequence: CASSTDTQYF. The CDR3 nucleotides are TGTGCCAGCAGCACAGATACGCAGTATTTT.

V is TRBV30 and J is TRBJ1-5; TRBD1 aligns across 7 bases. V gave up 1 base and J gave up 5 bases; unmatched junction bases: 2. This CDR3 has 13 amino acids. Germline lookup yields CDR1 GTSNPN and CDR2 SVGIG (reference sequence). The CDR3 reads CAWSDRGDQPQHF. Written as DNA, the CDR3 is TGTGCCTGGAGTGACAGGGGCGATCAGCCCCAGCATTTT.

This clonotype was recorded many times. The V gene is TRBV28, the J gene TRBJ2-5, with D possibly called TRBD1 or TRBD2 (5 bases each). This CDR3 has 14 amino acids. V lost 6 bases to trimming and J lost 1 base, with 12 bases between them. In germline, CDR1 is MDHEN, CDR2 SYDVKM. CDR3 in DNA: TGTGCCAGCAGCCCCCTAGGGACCCAAGAGACCCAGTACTTC. It encodes CASSPLGTQETQYF. Together with reference TRBV28 and TRBJ2-5, the CDR3 gives the full variable domain: DVKVTQSSRYLVKRTGEKVFLECVQDMDHENMFWYRQDPGLGLRLIYFSYDVKMKEKGDIPEGYSVSREKKERFSLILESASTNQTSMYLCASSPLGTQETQYFGPGTRLLVL.

This clonotype has a handful of counts. This sequence joins TRBV6-4 and TRBJ2-1, with 10 positions matching TRBD2. With 4 bases clipped from V and 6 bases from J, the junction kept 9 bases outside the gene matches. This CDR3 is 16 amino acids long. Germline V gene lookup returns CDR1 MRHNA and CDR2 SNTAGT. The CDR3 coding sequence is TGTGCCAGCAGTGGAACCGGGACTAGCGATATCAATGAGCAGTTCTTC. Translating gives CASSGTGTSDINEQFF.

This chain links TRBV11-1 with TRBJ2-5, with D possibly being TRBD1 or TRBD2 (5 bases each). Trimming pared 7 bases from V and 5 bases from J, leaving 17 bases between. The CDR3 is 14 amino acids. Germline V gene lookup returns CDR1 SGHAT and CDR2 FQDESV (reference sequence). For the CDR3, the DNA is TGTGCCAGCAAGGGTCAAAGAGGGGCGGAGACCCAGTACTTC. It translates to CASKGQRGAETQYF.

The chain carries TRBV20-1 and TRBJ2-5, with D possibly called TRBD1 or TRBD2 (6 bases each). The CDR3 has 15 residues. The germline V and J ends were trimmed by 5 bases and 3 bases, with 19 bases remaining between them. CDR1 is DFQATT and CDR2 is SNEGSKA in the germline V gene (reference sequence). Here the CDR3 reads CSAPPTLRGEETQYF. In DNA form, the CDR3 reads TGCAGTGCTCCCCCGACCCTGAGGGGGGAAGAGACCCAGTACTTC.

This clonotype was observed a handful of times. CDR3: CASSLPSRISYEQYF. For the CDR3, the DNA is TGTGCCAGCAGTTTACCCTCGAGGATCTCCTACGAGCAGTACTTC. This chain connects TRBV27 to TRBJ2-7, with D hard to call. Germline V lookup: CDR1 MNHEY, CDR2 SMNVEV (reference sequence). The CDR3 loop spans 15 amino acids. Trimming left V 2 bases short and J 0 bases short, with 11 bases between.

This clonotype has a count of ten or more. The chain combines TRBV29-1 with TRBJ2-3; the D gene could be TRBD1 or TRBD2 (6 bases each). Germline assignment: CDR1 SQVTM and CDR2 ANQGSEA. The V end was cut by 8 bases, the J end by 0 bases, with 18 bases between. The CDR3 is 15 residues long. The CDR3 region is CSIEGGLGSTDTQYF. The CDR3 coding sequence is TGCAGCATCGAGGGGGGCTTAGGTAGCACAGATACGCAGTATTTT.

At least ten counts were recorded for this clonotype. This chain uses TRBV20-1 with TRBJ2-1; a weak D match, TRBD1 (6 bases). The CDR3 has 13 residues. The V end was cut by 6 bases, the J end by 0 bases, with 9 bases between. Germline V lookup: CDR1 DFQATT, CDR2 SNEGSKA (reference sequence). CDR3 amino acids: CSATGNSYNEQFF. The CDR3 DNA reads TGCAGTGCAACAGGGAACTCCTACAATGAGCAGTTCTTC.

Ten or more counts support this clonotype. This rearrangement joins TRBV11-2 to TRBJ2-1; D is unresolved. Trimming pared 1 base from V and 6 bases from J, leaving 13 bases between. CDR3 length equals 15 residues. CDR1 and CDR2 from the germline V gene are SGHAT and FQNNGV. The CDR3 loop reads CASSLGSGASNEQFF. The CDR3 nucleotides read TGTGCCAGCAGCTTAGGGTCTGGCGCGAGCAATGAGCAGTTCTTC.

This clonotype was seen at least ten times. CDR3 residues: CASSLDWTGARTDTQYF. The CDR3 region has the DNA TGTGCCAGCAGCTTAGATTGGACAGGCGCACGCACAGATACGCAGTATTTT. The rearrangement links TRBV11-2 to TRBJ2-3, with 7 bases that match TRBD1. Germline-derived CDR1 and CDR2 are SGHAT and FQNNGV. Trimming removed 0 bases from V and 1 base from J; junction bases left unmatched: 7. CDR3 length: 17 amino acids.

The sample holds a few counts of this clonotype. The gene calls are TRBV7-7 and TRBJ1-3; 9 nucleotides agree with TRBD1. The CDR3 totals 15 residues. CDR1 SSHAT and CDR2 FNYEAQ come from the germline V gene (reference sequence). The trim removed 6 bases at V and 4 bases at J, leaving 7 bases unmatched. The CDR3 DNA is TGTGCCAGCAGTCACGGGACAGGGCTAGGAAACACCATATATTTT. Encoded protein: CASSHGTGLGNTIYF.

This clonotype appeared many times. This rearrangement joins TRBV7-8 to TRBJ1-2, with D perhaps TRBD1 (6 bases). Deletions cut 2 bases from V and 4 bases from J, with 14 bases between. CDR3 length equals 15 residues. CDR1 and CDR2 from the germline V gene are SGHVS and FQNEAQ. The CDR3 DNA sequence: TGTGCCAGCAGCTTATACCAGGACAGTAGCTATGGCTACACCTTC. Its translation: CASSLYQDSSYGYTF.

To note about this clonotype: A read error may explain this, as a much larger clone is one base away. The chain couples TRBV10-3 to TRBJ2-1, with 10 bases lining up with TRBD2. Germline V lookup: CDR1 ENHRY, CDR2 SYGVKD. The CDR3 loop spans 14 amino acids. CDR3 sequence reads: CAIRASGSGNEPFF. The DNA for the CDR3 is TGTGCCATCAGAGCTAGCGGGAGTGGGAATGAGCCGTTCTTC.

V and J are TRBV5-5 and TRBJ1-3; 9 positions agree with TRBD1. This CDR3 comprises 15 residues. The V and J ends lost 2 bases and 2 bases, in that order; junction bases with no gene match: 2. CDR1 and CDR2 from the germline V gene are SGHKS and YYEKEE (reference sequence). CDR3 protein: CASSLGQGTGNTIYF. The CDR3 region has the DNA TGTGCCAGCAGCTTAGGACAGGGGACTGGAAACACCATATATTTT.

The rearrangement uses TRBV6-5 and TRBJ2-6; D remains unclear. Germline V gene data show CDR1 as MNHEY and CDR2 as SVGAGI. The germline V and J ends were trimmed by 2 bases and 0 bases, with 14 bases remaining between them. CDR3 length: 18 amino acids. The CDR3 here is CASSYGGVSSSGANVLTF. The CDR3 DNA reads TGTGCCAGCAGTTACGGTGGGGTCAGCTCCTCTGGGGCCAACGTCCTGACTTTC.

The table lists this clonotype with a few counts. J is TRBJ2-5 and V is TRBV20-1, with TRBD2 identical over 11 bases. The trim removed 1 base at V and 3 bases at J, leaving 4 bases unmatched. This CDR3 has 15 amino acids. Germline values: CDR1 DFQATT, CDR2 SNEGSKA (reference sequence). The CDR3 DNA follows: TGCAGTGCTAGAGTACCGACTAGCGGGGAAGAGACCCAGTACTTC. This codes for CSARVPTSGEETQYF.